Each of the 16 T cell receptor beta chains below was sequenced from the same sample in a study of beta chain features in type 1 diabetes. The entirety of the isolated RNA underwent reverse transcription, so expressed TCRB transcripts were sequenced. The table came from immunoSEQ multiplex PCR; TCRdb's copy has only in-frame clones and leaves some out. Seen here are several thousand clones, around 74% observed once, and the top ten hold over 2%. Sequencing was carried out using Tregs from blood. These TCRs come from a man younger than 30 in good health.

The chain uses TRBV5-1 and TRBJ1-5; the match to TRBD1 covers 7 bases. Per germline, CDR1 SGHRS and CDR2 YFSETQ. The trim removed 5 bases at V and 3 bases at J, leaving 5 bases unmatched. The CDR3 covers 14 residues. The CDR3 DNA sequence: TGCGCCAGCAGTCCCGGGACAGACAATCAGCCCCAGCATTTT. It translates to CASSPGTDNQPQHF.

This sequence joins TRBV4-3 and TRBJ2-1; perhaps TRBD1 as D (5 bases). V was shortened by 0 bases and J by 10 bases, with 10 bases between the two germline ends. The germline V gene has CDR1 LGHNA and CDR2 YSLEER. The CDR3 is 13 residues long. CDR3 region: CASSQERGWEQFF. In DNA form, the CDR3 reads TGCGCCAGCAGCCAAGAAAGGGGATGGGAGCAGTTCTTC.

The V gene is TRBV5-6, the J gene TRBJ2-1; 8 bases are shared with TRBD1. The CDR3 has 13 amino acids. With V trimmed by 4 bases and J by 6 bases, 3 bases remained unmatched. Per germline, CDR1 SGHDT and CDR2 YYEEEE. The CDR3 reads CASSNTGGNEQFF. In DNA, the CDR3 is TGTGCCAGCAGCAACACAGGGGGCAATGAGCAGTTCTTC.

The V and J genes are TRBV5-1 and TRBJ2-3; TRBD1 agrees at 7 bases. This CDR3 is built from 15 residues. The V segment lost 3 bases and the J segment 5 bases; nucleotides outside the gene matches: 9. In germline, CDR1 is SGHRS, CDR2 YFSETQ. The CDR3 region has the DNA TGCGCCAGCAGCTCCGGACAGGTCCGCGAAGATACGCAGTATTTT. Its protein product is CASSSGQVREDTQYF.

The chain employs TRBV27 and TRBJ1-5; the D gene is possibly TRBD1 (6 bases). Germline V lookup: CDR1 MNHEY, CDR2 SMNVEV (reference sequence). V was trimmed by 5 bases and J by 7 bases, leaving 12 bases between them. The CDR3 is 13 amino acids. The CDR3 protein is CASSLSQGQPQHF. The DNA of the CDR3 is TGTGCCAGCAGTCTTTCACAGGGCCAGCCCCAGCATTTT.

The chain combines TRBV4-2 with TRBJ2-7; 8 bases are shared with TRBD2. After removal of 1 base from V and 7 bases from J, the junction contained 12 bases not matched to a gene. Per the germline V gene, CDR1 is LGHNA and CDR2 is YNFKEQ. This CDR3 is 16 amino acids long. The CDR3 region has the DNA TGTGCCAGCAGCCAAGCTCAAACCGGGGGGGCTAGGGAGCAGTACTTC. Translating gives CASSQAQTGGAREQYF.

In its sample, this clone was seen once. This rearrangement joins TRBV6-6 to TRBJ1-5, with TRBD1 identical over 8 bases. CDR1 is MNHNY and CDR2 is SVGAGI in the germline V gene (reference sequence). V gave up 5 bases and J gave up 5 bases; unmatched junction bases: 5. This CDR3 has 14 residues. The CDR3 is CASSRTGTHQPQHF. DNA of the CDR3: TGTGCCAGCAGTAGGACAGGGACCCATCAGCCCCAGCATTTT.

This clone was counted once. The chain combines TRBV7-8 with TRBJ2-1; 10 bases line up with TRBD2. V gave up 5 bases and J gave up 6 bases; unmatched junction bases: 10. This CDR3 region has 16 residues. Germline V CDR1 and CDR2: SGHVS, FQNEAQ. The CDR3 region is CASSGSGGLTFNEQFF. For the CDR3, the DNA is TGTGCCAGCAGCGGTAGCGGGGGGCTCACATTCAATGAGCAGTTCTTC.

This sequence joins TRBV5-1 and TRBJ2-1; perhaps TRBD2 as D (6 bases). Deletions cut 0 bases from V and 0 bases from J, with 10 bases between. The germline gives CDR1 SGHRS, CDR2 YFSETQ. CDR3 length: 16 amino acids. The CDR3 nucleotides are TGCGCCAGCAGCTTGGTGGCGGGACGCTCCTACAATGAGCAGTTCTTC. Translating it yields CASSLVAGRSYNEQFF.

This rearrangement joins TRBV27 to TRBJ2-1, with 8 bases that match TRBD2. The V gene's germline CDR1 is MNHEY and CDR2 SMNVEV (reference sequence). Trimming at V came to 4 bases and at J to 9 bases, leaving 11 bases not matched to a gene. The CDR3 is 15 residues long. The CDR3 sequence is CASSWEGLGAAEQFF. In DNA, the CDR3 is TGTGCCAGCAGTTGGGAGGGACTAGGGGCCGCTGAGCAGTTCTTC.

V usage is TRBV5-8 and J usage is TRBJ2-3, with 8 nucleotides matching TRBD2. Germline loops: CDR1 SGHTS, CDR2 YDEGEE. The length of the CDR3 is 14 residues. V lost 4 bases, J lost 3 bases, and 4 bases stayed unmatched. CDR3 loop: CASSLIAGTDTQYF. The CDR3 nucleotides read TGTGCCAGCAGCCTAATAGCGGGAACAGATACGCAGTATTTT.

This rearrangement joins TRBV7-9 to TRBJ1-2, with 7 bases matching TRBD1. In germline, CDR1 is SEHNR, CDR2 FQNEAQ (reference sequence). The CDR3 is 16 residues long. Trimming cost V 5 bases and J 3 bases; bases outside gene matches: 12. CDR3 in DNA: TGTGCCAGCAGCCGGGGACAGCTCTATGGGGACTATGGCTACACCTTC. Protein product: CASSRGQLYGDYGYTF. Drawing the rest from reference TRBV7-9 and TRBJ1-2, the complete variable domain is DTGVSQNPRHKITKRGQNVTFRCDPISEHNRLYWYRQTLGQGPEFLTYFQNEAQLEKSRLLSDRFSAERPKGSFSTLEIQRTEQGDSAMYLCASSRGQLYGDYGYTFGSGTRLTVV.

This clone was seen once. The chain employs TRBV19 and TRBJ1-2; D is perhaps TRBD1 (6 bases). The germline V and J ends were trimmed by 1 base and 4 bases, with 10 bases remaining between them. The V gene's germline CDR1 is LNHDA and CDR2 SQIVND (reference sequence). The CDR3 sequence is 14 residues long. Here the CDR3 reads CASSIAQGPYGYTF. As DNA, the CDR3 is TGTGCCAGTAGTATAGCCCAGGGGCCCTATGGCTACACCTTC.

This chain connects TRBV10-3 to TRBJ2-3; possible D gene TRBD2, 5 bases. This CDR3 contains 11 residues. Per germline, CDR1 ENHRY and CDR2 SYGVKD. V was trimmed by 10 bases and J by 6 bases, leaving 11 bases between them. CDR3 region: CASGLADTQYF. CDR3 bases: TGTGCCAGCGGGCTGGCGGATACGCAGTATTTT.

V gene TRBV30 combines with J gene TRBJ1-5; D is unclear. This CDR3 has 13 residues. The V end lost 1 base, the J end lost 1 base, and 5 bases lay between the germline ends. Germline CDR1 reads GTSNPN; CDR2 reads SVGIG (reference sequence). The CDR3 reads CAWSGGSNQPQHF. CDR3 sequence (DNA): TGTGCCTGGAGTGGTGGCAGCAATCAGCCCCAGCATTTT. The full variable domain, rest sourced from reference TRBV30 and TRBJ1-5, is SQTIHQWPATLVQPVGSPLSLECTVEGTSNPNLYWYRQAAGRGLQLLFYSVGIGQISSEVPQNLSASRPQDRQFILSSKKLLLSDSGFYLCAWSGGSNQPQHFGDGTRLSIL.

This chain connects TRBV7-6 to TRBJ2-5; D is perhaps TRBD2 (6 bases). The ends were cut back, 3 bases at V and 2 bases at J, with 7 bases in the middle. CDR1 SGHVS and CDR2 FNYEAQ come from the germline V gene. The CDR3 has 13 residues. The CDR3 sequence is CASSFGRQETQYF. The CDR3 coding sequence is TGTGCCAGCAGCTTCGGGAGACAAGAGACCCAGTACTTC.